Sequencing of this T cell receptor beta chain was carried out in a study of vaccination effects on CD4 cells after COVID-19. Across the study: Sampling occurred a median 72 days post second dose, range 14 to 241.

The assay was immunoSEQ multiplex PCR, and TCRdb's table has in-frame clones only and misses some. Of almost 70,000 clones in the sample, 74% were seen once. ViraFEST expansion of antigen-specific CD4+ T cells with viral peptide pools preceded sequencing. Upon completion of 10 days in culture, CD4+ T cells were isolated. Each participant was administered two doses of either the BNT162b2 or the mRNA-1273 vaccine. The authors replaced half the medium with IL-2 medium on days 3 and 7. The CDR3 loop spans 16 amino acids. CDR1 and CDR2 from the germline V gene are MDHEN and SYDVKM. After removal of 2 bases from V and 2 bases from J, the junction contained 6 bases not matched to a gene. A few counts support this clone. The antigen is undetermined. Overall study findings and caveats: Common cold coronaviruses were cross-recognized by only 1 of 255 vaccine-induced clones in healthy vaccinees.

V gene TRBV28 combines with J gene TRBJ2-5, with 9 bases aligning to TRBD1. Sequencing was performed on CD4+ T cells from PBMCs cultured with HCoV-229E spike peptides, taken after COVID-19 vaccination. This receptor was identified in a human donor who received a COVID-19 vaccine. The CDR3 nucleotides read TGTGCCAGCAGTTTACTAGGGACAGGGTCGCAAGAGACCCAGTACTTC. Its protein is CASSLLGTGSQETQYF. Together with reference TRBV28 and TRBJ2-5, the CDR3 gives the full variable domain: DVKVTQSSRYLVKRTGEKVFLECVQDMDHENMFWYRQDPGLGLRLIYFSYDVKMKEKGDIPEGYSVSREKKERFSLILESASTNQTSMYLCASSLLGTGSQETQYFGPGTRLLVL.